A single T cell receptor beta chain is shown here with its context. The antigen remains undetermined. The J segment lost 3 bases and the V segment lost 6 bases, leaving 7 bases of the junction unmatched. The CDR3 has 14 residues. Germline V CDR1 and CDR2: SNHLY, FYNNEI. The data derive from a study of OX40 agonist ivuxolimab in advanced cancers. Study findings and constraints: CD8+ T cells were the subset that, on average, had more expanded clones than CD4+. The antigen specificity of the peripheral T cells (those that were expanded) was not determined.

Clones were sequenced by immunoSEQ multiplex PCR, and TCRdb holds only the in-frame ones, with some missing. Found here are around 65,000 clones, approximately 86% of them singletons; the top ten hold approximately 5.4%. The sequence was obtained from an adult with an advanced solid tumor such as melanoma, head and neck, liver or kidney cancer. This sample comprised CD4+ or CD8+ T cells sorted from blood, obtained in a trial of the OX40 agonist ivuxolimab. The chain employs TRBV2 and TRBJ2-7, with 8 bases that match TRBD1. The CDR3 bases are TGTGCCAGCAGGACCAGGGGGCACGACTACGAGCAGTACTTC. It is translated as CASRTRGHDYEQYF.